The 5 T cell receptor beta chains below were found in one sample sequenced in a study of shared clonotypes between healthy human individuals. Profiling relied on immunoSEQ multiplex PCR, and the TCRdb table lists in-frame clones only, not all of them. The table shows about a million clones, with roughly 80% occurring only once. The sequenced sample consisted of memory CD4+ T cells from PBMCs. The subset here: CD45RA-negative fraction. The origin of the receptors is a young man in good health. Some clones in this sample may be carry-over from other donors' samples.

J is TRBJ1-1 and V is TRBV6-1; the D gene is possibly TRBD1 (5 bases). CDR1 and CDR2 from the germline V gene are MNHNS and SASEGT. Trimming pared 3 bases from V and 3 bases from J, leaving 11 bases between. CDR3 length: 14 residues. CDR3 DNA sequence: TGTGCCAGCAGTGAGCGGGGGTGGGACACTGAAGCTTTCTTT. Translating gives CASSERGWDTEAFF.

This chain links TRBV20-1 with TRBJ2-3; no clear D gene. Trimming took 7 bases from V and 6 from J, leaving 11 bases between them. The germline V gene has CDR1 DFQATT and CDR2 SNEGSKA (reference sequence). The length of the CDR3 is 11 residues. The CDR3 loop reads CSGPFRDTQYF. Written as DNA, the CDR3 is TGCAGTGGACCCTTCAGGGATACGCAGTATTTT.

The chain employs TRBV10-3 and TRBJ1-5, with D possibly matching TRBD1 (6 bases). Looked up from germline, CDR1 is ENHRY and CDR2 is SYGVKD. V lost 3 bases and J 5 bases, leaving 29 bases between the germline ends. The CDR3 is made up of 20 amino acids. The CDR3 loop reads CAISDSGTPVGPRDYQPQHF. The CDR3 DNA sequence: TGTGCCATCAGTGATTCGGGGACACCGGTAGGGCCCAGAGACTATCAGCCCCAGCATTTT.

The chain is built from TRBV29-1 and TRBJ1-4, with 8 bases that match TRBD1. CDR1 and CDR2 from the germline V gene are SQVTM and ANQGSEA. Trimming at V came to 5 bases and at J to 10 bases, leaving 12 bases not matched to a gene. The CDR3 contains 14 residues. The CDR3 nucleotides read TGCAGCGTTATCTTTTCGGGACAGGAAGGAAAACTGTTTTTT. It encodes CSVIFSGQEGKLFF.

The CDR3 sequence is CASSQSALPRGYTF. Here the CDR3 DNA reads TGTGCCAGCAGTCAGAGCGCCCTCCCTAGGGGCTACACCTTC. This chain uses TRBV7-3 with TRBJ1-2; no clear D gene. This CDR3 contains 14 residues. V was shortened by 6 bases and J by 8 bases, with 19 bases between the two germline ends. Germline CDR1 and CDR2: SGHTA and FQGTGA.